This T cell receptor (beta chain) was identified in a study of technical replicates of blood from a handful of donors. The assay was immunoSEQ multiplex PCR, and TCRdb's table has in-frame clones only and misses some. The sample gives 55,000 to 75,000 clones, 86% of which show up once; about 4.8% is in the top ten. V was cut by 5 bases and J by 7 bases, with 15 bases left in between. The germline V gene encodes CDR1 SGHVS and CDR2 FQNEAQ. The CDR3 length is 14 residues. This receptor was identified in a human donor in good health. Some clones in this sample may be carry-over from other donors' samples. Source material: PBMCs. The genes are TRBV7-8 and TRBJ1-5; no reliable D call. CDR3: CASSPEGSRQPQHF. Here the CDR3 DNA reads TGTGCCAGCAGCCCTGAAGGGAGTCGACAGCCCCAGCATTTT.